These 3 T cell receptor beta chains were sequenced from one sample in a study of cytomegalovirus exposure and HLA in healthy donors. The PCR was carried out with 60 Vbeta primers and 13 Jbeta primers. This table comes from immunoSEQ multiplex PCR, and its TCRdb copy is limited to in-frame clones, with some not included. The sample holds about 130,000 clones, 70% to 85% seen once. Sequencing was done on a sample of PBMCs. The source is a boy aged 5-17 years in good health and CMV-seronegative.

This chain's CDR3 is CASSLTGAHEQFF. CDR3 bases: TGTGCCAGCAGCTTAACAGGGGCCCATGAGCAGTTCTTC. This chain uses TRBV7-3 with TRBJ2-1, with D possibly TRBD1 on 5 matching bases. The CDR3 runs 13 residues. Per germline, CDR1 SGHTA and CDR2 FQGTGA. V was trimmed by 0 bases and J by 8 bases, leaving 8 bases between them.

The chain couples TRBV5-8 to TRBJ1-2; D is unresolved. Between the trimmed V and J ends, which lost 1 base and 5 bases, there was a span of 12 bases. Germline-derived CDR1 and CDR2 are SGHTS and YDEGEE. The CDR3 is 14 amino acids. Here the CDR3 reads CASSLRQAQYGYTF. CDR3 nucleotides: TGTGCCAGCAGCTTGCGGCAGGCCCAGTATGGCTACACCTTC. Using reference TRBV5-8 and TRBJ1-2 for the parts outside the CDR3, the full variable domain is EAGVTQSPTHLIKTRGQQATLRCSPISGHTSVYWYQQALGLGLQFLLWYDEGEERNRGNFPPRFSGRQFPNYSSELNVNALELEDSALYLCASSLRQAQYGYTFGSGTRLTVV.

In its sample, this clone was seen once. This chain uses TRBV6-1 with TRBJ2-7, with 7 bases fitting TRBD1. The CDR3 is 12 residues long. The V gene's germline CDR1 is MNHNS and CDR2 SASEGT. With V trimmed by 10 bases and J by 5 bases, 8 bases remained unmatched. The CDR3 bases are TGTGCCACCGCCCTGACAGGGAACGAGCAGTACTTC. Translating gives CATALTGNEQYF.